Each of the 28 T cell receptor beta chains below was sequenced from the same sample in a study of cytomegalovirus exposure and HLA in healthy donors. The study ran its PCR with 60 Vbeta and 13 Jbeta primers. Clones were read by immunoSEQ multiplex PCR, and TCRdb kept only the in-frame ones, dropping some. The sample lists 90,000 to 130,000 clones; 76% were seen once. Input material: PBMCs. The receptors originated from a man aged 25-40 years in good health and CMV-seropositive.

The chain is built from TRBV11-2 and TRBJ1-2; TRBD1 is a possible D gene (6 bases). Germline V CDR1 and CDR2: SGHAT, FQNNGV. V lost 5 bases, J lost 6 bases, and 13 bases lay in between. The CDR3 has 13 residues. The CDR3 region has the DNA TGTGCCAGCAGCCCAGCAGGGGAAGATGGCTACACCTTC. This sequence encodes CASSPAGEDGYTF.

The chain joins TRBV6-5 to TRBJ1-3; 8 nucleotides line up with TRBD1. This CDR3 comprises 15 residues. Trimming took 4 bases from V and 0 from J; bases not matched to a gene: 2. The V gene's germline CDR1 is MNHEY and CDR2 SVGAGI. The CDR3 protein is CASSLGQVSGNTIYF. DNA of the CDR3: TGTGCCAGCAGTTTGGGACAGGTCTCTGGAAACACCATATATTTT.

The chain couples TRBV19 to TRBJ2-2; no reliable D call. V dropped 3 bases and J dropped 4 bases, with 12 bases sitting between them. The CDR3 is 15 amino acids. CDR1 and CDR2 (germline): LNHDA, SQIVND (reference sequence). The CDR3 DNA follows: TGTGCCAGTAGTATGTCCGACACATCCACCGGGGAGCTGTTTTTT. It yields the protein CASSMSDTSTGELFF.

This clone appeared a few times. This chain joins TRBV28 and TRBJ1-2; tentative D call: TRBD1 (5 bases). V was cut by 5 bases and J by 3 bases, with 19 bases left in between. The CDR3 contains 16 residues. Germline CDR1 and CDR2: MDHEN and SYDVKM. Here the CDR3 DNA reads TGTGCCAGCAGTGCGACGGGGGGGGATCCCTACTATGGCTACACCTTC. It yields the protein CASSATGGDPYYGYTF.

A single count supports this clone. The chain links TRBV7-9 to TRBJ2-1, with D perhaps TRBD1 (6 bases). CDR1 SEHNR and CDR2 FQNEAQ come from the germline V gene (reference sequence). The CDR3 has 15 residues. Deletions cut 2 bases from V and 4 bases from J, with 12 bases between. The CDR3 region has the DNA TGTGCCAGCAGCTTAAAGGACAGCCCGTACAATGAGCAGTTCTTC. Translating it yields CASSLKDSPYNEQFF. Complete variable domain (other parts from reference TRBV7-9 and TRBJ2-1): DTGVSQNPRHKITKRGQNVTFRCDPISEHNRLYWYRQTLGQGPEFLTYFQNEAQLEKSRLLSDRFSAERPKGSFSTLEIQRTEQGDSAMYLCASSLKDSPYNEQFFGPGTRLTVL.

Only one count was recorded for this clone. J is TRBJ1-5 and V is TRBV4-1; D not resolved. Germline V CDR1 and CDR2: MGHRA, YSYEKL. The CDR3 length is 13 residues. V was cut by 4 bases and J by 7 bases, with 11 bases left in between. The CDR3 DNA reads TGCGCCAGCAGCCGCCAAACTAGGCAGCCCCAGCATTTT. Protein sequence: CASSRQTRQPQHF.

CDR3 nucleotides: TGTGCCAGCAGCTCCCCAGGGGGTAACACTGAAGCTTTCTTT. It translates to CASSSPGGNTEAFF. The chain couples TRBV9 to TRBJ1-1, with 7 nucleotides matching TRBD1. The CDR3 loop spans 14 amino acids. Germline lookup yields CDR1 SGDLS and CDR2 YYNGEE. With V trimmed by 4 bases and J by 2 bases, 5 bases remained unmatched. The variable domain in full, with the rest retrieved from reference TRBV9 and TRBJ1-1, is DSGVTQTPKHLITATGQRVTLRCSPRSGDLSVYWYQQSLDQGLQFLIQYYNGEERAKGNILERFSAQQFPDLHSELNLSSLELGDSALYFCASSSPGGNTEAFFGQGTRLTVV.

This clone was seen more than once but under ten times. The chain has TRBV9 and TRBJ2-3; D gene unclear. The V gene's germline CDR1 is SGDLS and CDR2 YYNGEE. Trimming removed 3 bases at V and 0 bases at J, with 11 bases between. CDR3 length: 15 residues. The CDR3 protein is CASSDRLESTDTQYF. CDR3 bases: TGTGCCAGCAGCGACCGACTGGAAAGCACAGATACGCAGTATTTT. The full variable domain, rest sourced from reference TRBV9 and TRBJ2-3, is DSGVTQTPKHLITATGQRVTLRCSPRSGDLSVYWYQQSLDQGLQFLIQYYNGEERAKGNILERFSAQQFPDLHSELNLSSLELGDSALYFCASSDRLESTDTQYFGPGTRLTVL.

This clone was observed a few times. The chain has TRBV7-9 and TRBJ2-7; TRBD2 agrees at 9 bases. The J segment lost 3 bases and the V segment lost 6 bases, leaving 9 bases of the junction unmatched. The CDR3 contains 15 residues. CDR1 and CDR2 from the germline V gene are SEHNR and FQNEAQ (reference sequence). This CDR3 reads CASSPSGVRYYEQYF. The CDR3 coding sequence is TGTGCCAGCAGTCCTAGCGGGGTCAGGTACTACGAGCAGTACTTC.

This rearrangement joins TRBV27 to TRBJ1-2, with a weak D call TRBD1 (6 bases). Germline CDR1 is MNHEY and CDR2 is SMNVEV (reference sequence). The CDR3 runs 14 residues. Trimming removed 8 bases from V and 4 bases from J, with 17 bases in between. The CDR3 DNA sequence: TGTGCCAGCCAGACAGCACTAGGGGGCTATGGCTACACCTTC. Its protein is CASQTALGGYGYTF.

The genes are TRBV9 and TRBJ1-3; D is unresolved. This CDR3 has 13 residues. The V gene lost 5 bases and the J gene lost 4 bases, with 10 bases spanning the gap. The germline CDR1 and CDR2 sequences are SGDLS and YYNGEE. In DNA form, the CDR3 reads TGTGCCAGCAGTCCCGCTATGGGAAACACCATATATTTT. It encodes CASSPAMGNTIYF.

The CDR3 DNA is TGTGCCTGGAGTCGCGGACAGCGACGGGTGGAGACCCAGTACTTC. Translating it yields CAWSRGQRRVETQYF. This chain uses TRBV30 with TRBJ2-5, with D possibly being TRBD1 (6 bases). The germline V gene encodes CDR1 GTSNPN and CDR2 SVGIG (reference sequence). The CDR3 is made up of 15 amino acids. The V and J ends lost 2 bases and 5 bases respectively, with 18 bases between them.

The chain uses TRBV11-2 and TRBJ2-3, with a weak D call TRBD2 (7 bases). CDR1 is SGHAT and CDR2 is FQNNGV in the germline V gene. V was clipped by 5 bases and J by 4 bases, with 19 bases between them. The CDR3 totals 16 residues. CDR3 residues: CASSEIGGAGADTQYF. DNA for the CDR3: TGTGCCAGCAGCGAGATAGGGGGGGCCGGAGCAGATACGCAGTATTTT.

To note about this clone: A junction boundary mismatches the germline segment, possibly from a read error. The rearrangement uses TRBV18 and TRBJ1-5; the D gene is possibly TRBD1 (5 bases). Germline V lookup: CDR1 KGHSH, CDR2 LQKENI. The CDR3 sequence is 13 residues long. The CDR3 DNA sequence: TGTGCCAGCTCACCACCTGGGAGGGGTGCCATGATTTTT. This translates into CASSPPGRGAMIF.

The table lists this clone with a count of one. This chain joins TRBV7-6 and TRBJ1-5; TRBD1 might be the D (5 bases). The germline V gene encodes CDR1 SGHVS and CDR2 FNYEAQ. This CDR3 has 13 amino acids. V was clipped by 3 bases and J by 8 bases, with 11 bases between them. The CDR3 sequence is CASSLGGREPQHF. The CDR3 nucleotides are TGTGCCAGCAGCTTGGGGGGACGGGAGCCCCAGCATTTT.

The chain is built from TRBV7-9 and TRBJ2-7, with TRBD1 identical over 9 bases. With V trimmed by 4 bases and J by 6 bases, 13 bases remained unmatched. This CDR3 has 16 amino acids. In germline, CDR1 is SEHNR, CDR2 FQNEAQ (reference sequence). The CDR3, as DNA: TGTGCCAGCAGCTACACATTGGGGACAGGGTCTTTCGAGCAGTACTTC. Translated, it gives CASSYTLGTGSFEQYF.

CDR3 in amino acids: CASSRGLNEQFF. DNA of the CDR3: TGTGCCAGCAGCCGCGGACTTAATGAGCAGTTCTTC. The genes are TRBV11-2 and TRBJ2-1; a weak D match, TRBD2 (5 bases). The CDR3 is 12 amino acids. Germline V CDR1 and CDR2: SGHAT, FQNNGV. V dropped 5 bases and J dropped 7 bases, with 9 bases sitting between them.

The chain joins TRBV5-4 to TRBJ2-3; 7 bases are a match to TRBD2. J lost 0 bases, V lost 4 bases, and 11 bases had no gene match. This CDR3 is built from 17 residues. The germline gives CDR1 SGHNT, CDR2 YYREEE (reference sequence). CDR3 in amino acids: CASSILGGGLSTDTQYF. CDR3 nucleotide sequence: TGTGCCAGCAGCATACTAGGCGGGGGACTGAGCACAGATACGCAGTATTTT.

The chain has TRBV18 and TRBJ1-3, with D maybe TRBD1 (5 bases). The CDR3 is 17 amino acids. Germline V CDR1 and CDR2: KGHSH, LQKENI. Deletions cut 3 bases from V and 1 base from J, with 16 bases between. CDR3 nucleotides: TGTGCCAGCTCACCCGTCTGGGGCGCCGGTTCTGGAAACACCATATATTTT. Translated: CASSPVWGAGSGNTIYF.

The rearrangement links TRBV7-9 to TRBJ2-7, with D perhaps matching TRBD2 (5 bases). The germline V gene has CDR1 SEHNR and CDR2 FQNEAQ (reference sequence). CDR3 length equals 14 residues. V lost 5 bases to trimming and J lost 7 bases, with 18 bases between them. CDR3 sequence (DNA): TGTGCCAGCAGCAGGCGCGGGCAGCCCGATGAGCAGTACTTC. It encodes CASSRRGQPDEQYF.

This clone has a single count. The chain combines TRBV7-2 with TRBJ1-1; 7 nucleotides line up with TRBD1. This CDR3 comprises 11 residues. Germline V gene data show CDR1 as SGHTA and CDR2 as FQGNSA. Trimming cost V 5 bases and J 11 bases; bases outside gene matches: 5. CDR3 protein: CASSVTGEAFF. For the CDR3, the DNA is TGTGCCAGCAGCGTCACAGGGGAGGCTTTCTTT.

The V gene is TRBV7-9, the J gene TRBJ2-7, with a possible D match to TRBD2 (6 bases). Germline assignment: CDR1 SEHNR and CDR2 FQNEAQ (reference sequence). V lost 8 bases to trimming and J lost 6 bases, with 29 bases between them. The CDR3 spans 17 residues. CDR3 sequence reads: CASGLPTWLEGTVEQYF. The CDR3 bases are TGTGCCAGCGGGCTCCCGACCTGGTTGGAGGGGACGGTCGAGCAGTACTTC.

The rearrangement uses TRBV15 and TRBJ1-5; D is undetermined. Germline V CDR1 and CDR2: LNHNV, YYDKDF (reference sequence). V shed 0 bases and J shed 5 bases, with 5 bases lying between them. The CDR3 extends over 13 amino acids. The CDR3 DNA sequence: TGTGCCACCAGCAGAGATAGTTATCAGCCCCAGCATTTT. Residues: CATSRDSYQPQHF.

V gene TRBV7-9 combines with J gene TRBJ2-5; D possibly corresponds to TRBD1 (5 bases). The CDR3 runs to 13 residues. The V end was cut by 2 bases, the J end by 6 bases, with 10 bases between. Germline V CDR1 and CDR2: SEHNR, FQNEAQ (reference sequence). Here the CDR3 DNA reads TGTGCCAGCAGCTTAAGGGGCGTGCAGACCCAGTACTTC. This encodes CASSLRGVQTQYF. The full variable domain, with the rest looked up from reference TRBV7-9 and TRBJ2-5, is DTGVSQNPRHKITKRGQNVTFRCDPISEHNRLYWYRQTLGQGPEFLTYFQNEAQLEKSRLLSDRFSAERPKGSFSTLEIQRTEQGDSAMYLCASSLRGVQTQYFGPGTRLLVL.

This clone was observed a handful of times. The chain has TRBV5-6 and TRBJ1-1, with a weak D call TRBD1 (5 bases). Germline CDR1 and CDR2: SGHDT and YYEEEE. The CDR3 is made up of 12 amino acids. V shed 6 bases and J shed 8 bases, with 14 bases lying between them. In DNA form, the CDR3 reads TGTGCCAGCAACCGGAGGGGAACGGAAGCTTTCTTT. Amino acids: CASNRRGTEAFF.

This chain joins TRBV30 and TRBJ2-3; D possibly corresponds to TRBD2 (6 bases). In germline, CDR1 is GTSNPN, CDR2 SVGIG (reference sequence). CDR3 size: 13 residues. V was shortened by 4 bases and J by 5 bases, with 13 bases between the two germline ends. CDR3 DNA sequence: TGTGCCTGGAAAATCCCCGGGGGAGATACGCAGTATTTT. Protein: CAWKIPGGDTQYF.

The chain is built from TRBV2 and TRBJ2-1, with 9 bases matching TRBD2. CDR1 is SNHLY, CDR2 FYNNEI, per germline. This CDR3 comprises 13 residues. Trimming took 3 bases from V and 12 from J; bases not matched to a gene: 6. The CDR3 DNA is TGTGCCAGCAGTGAGACGACTAGCGGTCTGCAGTTCTTC. Translation: CASSETTSGLQFF.

The chain couples TRBV29-1 to TRBJ2-7, with a possible D match to TRBD2 (6 bases). The V end lost 7 bases, the J end lost 0 bases, and 13 bases lay between the germline ends. This CDR3 spans 13 amino acids. CDR1 and CDR2 (germline): SQVTM, ANQGSEA. The CDR3 DNA reads as TGCAGCGGGGAGGACTCGAGCTCCTACGAGCAGTACTTC. It codes for CSGEDSSSYEQYF.